This TCR beta chain was sequenced during a study of T cell clusters in autoimmune cytopenias. Roughly 38,000 genome equivalents of blood DNA were amplified for TRB. TRB was amplified by touch-down multiplex PCR, primer pools A and B combined. TCRdb reprocessed the multiplex PCR reads and stores each CDR3 protein as one record, lacking DNA. The sample is made up of approximately 16,000 distinct CDR3 sequences, and the top ten hold approximately 2.2% of it. Sequences were obtained from peripheral blood. This sequence originates from a human donor with an autoimmune cytopenia or autoimmune hepatitis (not recorded which).

CDR3 protein: CASIESGRGANQPQHF. The rearrangement uses TRBV6-5 and TRBJ1-5; the TCRdb D gene call, TRBD1, has no DNA to confirm it. Germline V CDR1 and CDR2: MNHEY, SVGAGI. The CDR3 sequence is 16 residues long.